This passage covers 23 T cell receptor beta chains from one sample sequenced in a study of post-analysis software for immune sequencing data. Findings and limits, study-wide: A few TRBV segments, TRBV5-6, TRBV5-1 and TRBV20-1 among them, were found more frequent in patients than controls.

These receptors' antigens are unknown. Incorporated into the TCR beta cDNA libraries were unique molecular identifiers, which served to reduce PCR and sequencing biases. TCRdb reprocessed the PCR reads with MiXCR, giving one entry per CDR3 protein. Of around 190,000 distinct CDR3 sequences detected, 29% appear once; the ten largest clones hold 3% to 3.5%. What was sequenced was blood. The receptors were sampled from a girl under 18 with multiple sclerosis.

V usage is TRBV12-3 or TRBV12-4 and J usage is TRBJ1-2; 10 bases are shared with TRBD1. Trimming at V came to 7 bases and at J to 7 bases, leaving 12 bases not matched to a gene. This CDR3 spans 15 amino acids. CDR3 residues: CASTLRGTGEGGYTF. In DNA, the CDR3 is TGTGCCAGCACCTTACGGGGGACAGGGGAAGGTGGCTACACCTTC.

This clonotype was seen many times. The chain combines TRBV6-5 with TRBJ1-1; possible D gene TRBD1, 6 bases. The CDR3 is 13 residues long. The germline CDR1 and CDR2 sequences are MNHEY and SVGAGI. V dropped 4 bases and J dropped 4 bases, with 10 bases sitting between them. Written as DNA, the CDR3 is TGTGCCAGCAGTTTGGGACAAGGCACTGAAGCTTTCTTT. As protein: CASSLGQGTEAFF.

This clonotype has just a few counts. The junction and the germline gene differ at one end; a read error may be behind it. The chain uses TRBV29-1 and TRBJ1-4; no clear D. Germline V lookup: CDR1 SQVTM, CDR2 ANQGSEA. This CDR3 is 15 amino acids long. CDR3 coding DNA: TGCAGTGCCCGTGGTGTGGGTACGACTAATGAAAAACGGTTTTTT. Its protein product is CSARGVGTTNEKRFF. Full variable domain (outside the CDR3, taken from reference TRBV29-1 and TRBJ1-4): SAVISQKPSRDICQRGTSLTIQCQVDSQVTMMFWYRQQPGQSLTLIATANQGSEATYESGFVIDKFPISRPNLTFSTLTVSNMSPEDSSIYLCSARGVGTTNEKRFFGSGTQLSVL.

The V and J genes are TRBV12-3 or TRBV12-4 and TRBJ1-2, with no clear D. Trimming took 6 bases from V and 0 from J, leaving 11 bases between them. CDR3 length equals 14 residues. CDR3 bases: TGTGCCAGCAGACTTCGACCGTCTAACTATGGCTACACCTTC. Protein product: CASRLRPSNYGYTF.

This clonotype was seen more than once but under ten times. The chain joins TRBV20-1 to TRBJ2-3, with 11 bases aligning to TRBD2. The CDR3 is 15 amino acids. Germline V gene data show CDR1 as DFQATT and CDR2 as SNEGSKA (reference sequence). Germline trimming cut 6 bases from V and 6 bases from J; bases unmatched to any gene: 11. CDR3 sequence (DNA): TGCAGTGCCCTGACTAGCGGGATGGCCGGGGATACGCAGTATTTT. Its protein product is CSALTSGMAGDTQYF.

This clonotype occurred a few times. The chain uses TRBV5-1 and TRBJ1-5, with D perhaps TRBD1 (5 bases). The CDR3 sequence is 15 residues long. Germline V gene data show CDR1 as SGHRS and CDR2 as YFSETQ. Deletions cut 5 bases from V and 4 bases from J, with 16 bases between. The CDR3 region is CASSHRMGGNQPQHF. CDR3 DNA: TGCGCCAGCAGTCATCGAATGGGGGGAAATCAGCCCCAGCATTTT.

This clonotype was picked up a small number of times. This chain uses TRBV6-9 with TRBJ2-5; D call uncertain. The V gene lost 2 bases and the J gene lost 5 bases, with 9 bases spanning the gap. The length of the CDR3 is 13 residues. CDR1 is MNHGY, CDR2 SVAAGI, per germline. DNA of the CDR3: TGTGCCAGCAGTTATCACCCCTCGGAGACCCAGTACTTC. It codes for CASSYHPSETQYF.

This chain connects TRBV12-3 or TRBV12-4 to TRBJ2-2, with D perhaps given as TRBD1 or TRBD2 (5 bases each). The CDR3 is 16 amino acids. V lost 5 bases to trimming and J lost 0 bases, with 13 bases between them. The CDR3 nucleotides read TGTGCCAGCAGTCCCGTGGGGGAGTCGAACACCGGGGAGCTGTTTTTT. It codes for CASSPVGESNTGELFF.

Of note for this clonotype: A much more abundant neighbour one base away suggests this may be a read error. CDR3 amino acids: CASREWGSQETQYF. The CDR3, as DNA: TGTGCCAGCAGGGAATGGGGAAGCCAAGAGACCCAGTACTTC. The rearrangement uses TRBV25-1 and TRBJ2-5; D call uncertain. The CDR3 length is 14 residues. The germline V gene has CDR1 MGHDK and CDR2 SYGVNS.

This clonotype was observed a few times. A read error may explain this, as a much larger clone is one base away. The chain recombines TRBV24-1 with TRBJ2-1; tentative D call: TRBD2 (6 bases). CDR1 is KGHDR and CDR2 is SFDVKD in the germline V gene. V lost 4 bases and J 6 bases, leaving 6 bases between the germline ends. The CDR3 is 12 residues long. This CDR3 is CATSDGGNEQFF. The CDR3 bases are TGTGCCACCAGTGACGGGGGCAATGAGCAGTTCTTC.

This clonotype was recorded at least ten times. The chain combines TRBV6-6 with TRBJ2-5; D remains unclear. Looked up from germline, CDR1 is MNHNY and CDR2 is SVGAGI (reference sequence). Trimming took 4 bases from V and 0 from J, leaving 9 bases between them. The CDR3 has 14 amino acids. The CDR3 DNA reads TGTGCCAGCAGTTCGCAGGTTAACCAAGAGACCCAGTACTTC. As protein: CASSSQVNQETQYF.

This sequence joins TRBV10-3 and TRBJ2-7, with unresolved D. Trimming shortened V by 0 bases and J by 3 bases, and 9 bases separated the two germline ends. This CDR3 has 14 amino acids. The germline V gene encodes CDR1 ENHRY and CDR2 SYGVKD. CDR3: CAISESPASYEQYF. The CDR3 DNA sequence: TGTGCCATCAGTGAGTCTCCTGCTAGCTACGAGCAGTACTTC.

The chain is built from TRBV1 and TRBJ1-1. TRBV1 is noted as a pseudogene. CDR3 size: 15 residues. The CDR3 DNA follows: TGCACCAGCAGCCAAGTCTGCAGGATTTACACTGAAGCTTTCTTT. This encodes CTSSQVCRIYTEAFF.

This clonotype was found a few times. The V gene is TRBV7-2, the J gene TRBJ2-4; 10 nucleotides line up with TRBD1. Germline V lookup: CDR1 SGHTA, CDR2 FQGNSA. CDR3 length: 16 amino acids. After removal of 1 base from V and 9 bases from J, the junction contained 9 bases not matched to a gene. CDR3 region: CASSLGGTGEDGIQYF. The CDR3, as DNA: TGTGCCAGCAGCTTAGGGGGGACAGGGGAGGACGGCATTCAGTACTTC.

This clonotype was recorded many times. V is TRBV20-1 and J is TRBJ2-1; no definite D call. The germline CDR1 and CDR2 sequences are DFQATT and SNEGSKA (reference sequence). V shed 4 bases and J shed 6 bases, with 13 bases lying between them. This CDR3 has 13 amino acids. CDR3 DNA sequence: TGCAGTGCTACCCCGCCAGGCGTCAATGAGCAGTTCTTC. Encoded protein: CSATPPGVNEQFF.

This clonotype turned up a few times. The chain carries TRBV12-3 or TRBV12-4 and TRBJ1-2, with D uncertain. V gave up 5 bases and J gave up 9 bases, with 25 bases separating them. CDR3 length: 16 residues. The CDR3 bases are TGTGCCAGCAGTCCGTCAAAGTCGGAGTTCCTAAAGCGCTACACCTTC. It is translated as CASSPSKSEFLKRYTF.

The sample holds many counts of this clonotype. V usage is TRBV4-2 and J usage is TRBJ1-2; TRBD1 agrees at 7 bases. The V gene end was trimmed by 0 bases and the J gene end by 4 bases; junction bases not matched to a gene: 8. This CDR3 has 16 amino acids. CDR1 and CDR2 from the germline V gene are LGHNA and YNFKEQ. CDR3 amino acids: CASSQEFRQGRYGYTF. CDR3 DNA sequence: TGTGCCAGCAGCCAAGAGTTTCGACAGGGTCGCTATGGCTACACCTTC.

The chain carries TRBV24-1 and TRBJ1-1; D is unresolved. This CDR3 region has 14 residues. The V gene's germline CDR1 is KGHDR and CDR2 SFDVKD. Trimming took 1 base from V and 10 from J, leaving 15 bases between them. CDR3 region: CATSDFTEGLPAFF. The CDR3 bases are TGTGCCACCAGTGATTTTACGGAGGGTCTGCCAGCTTTCTTT.

V gene TRBV14 combines with J gene TRBJ2-5; no firm D call. V lost 4 bases, J lost 5 bases, and 17 bases lay in between. Looked up from germline, CDR1 is SGHDN and CDR2 is FVKESK. This CDR3 has 15 amino acids. Here the CDR3 DNA reads TGTGCCAGCAGCCCAATTGTAGGAGTCCGGGAGACCCAGTACTTC. It specifies CASSPIVGVRETQYF.

This clonotype was picked up one time. This chain joins TRBV12-3 or TRBV12-4 and TRBJ1-6, with TRBD1 matching 7 bases. The CDR3 runs 15 residues. V lost 7 bases and J lost 7; bases outside the gene matches: 10. The CDR3 loop reads CASNLAGTANSPLHF. CDR3 nucleotides: TGTGCCAGCAACCTCGCCGGGACAGCGAATTCACCCCTCCACTTT.

The sample holds many counts of this clonotype. CDR3 coding DNA: TGTGCCAGCAGCCAAGCTTTACAGCTTGATGGCTACACCTTC. This encodes CASSQALQLDGYTF. This chain uses TRBV14 with TRBJ1-2, with unresolved D. The CDR3 runs to 14 residues. Germline CDR1 reads SGHDN; CDR2 reads FVKESK. With 1 base removed from V and 6 bases from J, the gap between germline ends came to 12 bases.

This clonotype has a count of ten or more. V is TRBV29-1 and J is TRBJ1-1, with TRBD1 matching 8 bases. V was clipped by 6 bases and J by 7 bases; unmatched bases: 16. Germline V lookup: CDR1 SQVTM, CDR2 ANQGSEA. CDR3 length: 15 amino acids. CDR3 in DNA: TGCAGCGTCCCTAAACCCACCGGGACAGGAGATGAAGCTTTCTTT. As protein: CSVPKPTGTGDEAFF. Supplemented by reference TRBV29-1 and TRBJ1-1, the full variable domain reads SAVISQKPSRDICQRGTSLTIQCQVDSQVTMMFWYRQQPGQSLTLIATANQGSEATYESGFVIDKFPISRPNLTFSTLTVSNMSPEDSSIYLCSVPKPTGTGDEAFFGQGTRLTVV.

This clonotype appeared a single time. The chain joins TRBV2 to TRBJ1-1, with 9 nucleotides matching TRBD1. This CDR3 region has 14 residues. Germline values: CDR1 SNHLY, CDR2 FYNNEI. Trimming at V came to 2 bases and at J to 4 bases, leaving 2 bases not matched to a gene. The CDR3 loop reads CASSERQGGTEAFF. CDR3 bases: TGTGCCAGCAGTGAAAGACAGGGGGGCACTGAAGCTTTCTTT.